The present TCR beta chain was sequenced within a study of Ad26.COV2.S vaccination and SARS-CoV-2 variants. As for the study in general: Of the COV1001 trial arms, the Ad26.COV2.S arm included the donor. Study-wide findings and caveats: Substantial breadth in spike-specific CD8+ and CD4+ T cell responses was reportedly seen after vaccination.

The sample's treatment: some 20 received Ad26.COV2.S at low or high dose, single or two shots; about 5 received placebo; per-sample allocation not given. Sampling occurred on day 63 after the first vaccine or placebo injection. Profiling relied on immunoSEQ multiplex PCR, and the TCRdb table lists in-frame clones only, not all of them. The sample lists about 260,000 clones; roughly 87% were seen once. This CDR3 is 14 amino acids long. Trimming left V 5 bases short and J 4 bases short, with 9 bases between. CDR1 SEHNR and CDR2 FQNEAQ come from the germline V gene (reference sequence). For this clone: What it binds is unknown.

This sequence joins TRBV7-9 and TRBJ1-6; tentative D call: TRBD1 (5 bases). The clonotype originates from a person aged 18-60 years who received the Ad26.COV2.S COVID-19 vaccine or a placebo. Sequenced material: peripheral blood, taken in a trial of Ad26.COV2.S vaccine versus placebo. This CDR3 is CASSAGQYNSPLHF. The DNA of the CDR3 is TGTGCCAGCAGCGCCGGACAATATAATTCACCCCTCCACTTT. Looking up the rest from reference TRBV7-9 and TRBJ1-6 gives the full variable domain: DTGVSQNPRHKITKRGQNVTFRCDPISEHNRLYWYRQTLGQGPEFLTYFQNEAQLEKSRLLSDRFSAERPKGSFSTLEIQRTEQGDSAMYLCASSAGQYNSPLHFGNGTRLTVT.